These 16 T cell receptor beta chains were all obtained from the same sample, sequenced in a study of response to subunit inactivated influenza vaccine. In TCRdb, the RT-PCR reads were re-called with MiXCR into one record per CDR3 protein. The sample has about 540,000 distinct CDR3 sequences, around 21% seen once. The same data also contributed to another study, on T cells expressing NK-cell markers. As that study records: Generation of TCR beta cDNA was performed by 5'RACE template switching incorporating UMIs.

This material consisted of CD4+ T cells sorted from PBMCs, taken approximately 12 days after vaccination. Receptors originate from a man aged 45-65 years who received an inactivated influenza vaccine.

J is TRBJ2-5 and V is TRBV20-1; a possible D gene is TRBD1 (5 bases). This CDR3 is 14 amino acids long. With 1 base removed from V and 6 bases from J, the gap between germline ends came to 15 bases. From germline, CDR1 is DFQATT and CDR2 SNEGSKA (reference sequence). In nucleotides, the CDR3 is TGCAGTGCTAGAGGCGAGTTAGGGGAAAAGACCCAGTACTTC. This codes for CSARGELGEKTQYF.

This clonotype was detected only a few times. The V and J genes are TRBV12-3 or TRBV12-4 and TRBJ2-1; D is unresolved. CDR3 length: 14 residues. The V end was cut by 8 bases, the J end by 4 bases, with 15 bases between. In nucleotides, the CDR3 is TGTGCCAGCCTCAAGAACCAACTTTACAATGAGCAGTTCTTC. Encoded protein: CASLKNQLYNEQFF.

This chain connects TRBV9 to TRBJ1-2; TRBD1 agrees at 7 bases. This CDR3 comprises 14 residues. CDR1 is SGDLS and CDR2 is YYNGEE in the germline V gene. J gave up 1 base and V 4 bases, and 4 bases lay outside the gene matches. The CDR3 coding sequence is TGTGCCAGCAGCCCGAGGGACAGTAACTATGGCTACACCTTC. Protein sequence: CASSPRDSNYGYTF.

This clonotype has just a few counts. CDR3 nucleotides: TGTGCCAGCAGCTTAAACGGACTAGGGAGTCAGTTCTTC. The encoded protein is CASSLNGLGSQFF. V and J are TRBV7-6 and TRBJ2-1; 7 nucleotides align to TRBD2. This CDR3 comprises 13 residues. Germline V gene lookup returns CDR1 SGHVS and CDR2 FNYEAQ. V dropped 2 bases and J dropped 13; count of bases not matched to a gene: 8.

The chain is built from TRBV29-1 and TRBJ1-1, with D unresolved. The V gene lost 8 bases and the J gene lost 0 bases, with 16 bases spanning the gap. CDR1 is SQVTM and CDR2 is ANQGSEA in the germline V gene. The CDR3 is made up of 14 amino acids. CDR3 protein: CSITRTAMNTEAFF. CDR3 coding DNA: TGCAGCATAACGCGGACGGCTATGAACACTGAAGCTTTCTTT. The full variable domain, rest sourced from reference TRBV29-1 and TRBJ1-1, is SAVISQKPSRDICQRGTSLTIQCQVDSQVTMMFWYRQQPGQSLTLIATANQGSEATYESGFVIDKFPISRPNLTFSTLTVSNMSPEDSSIYLCSITRTAMNTEAFFGQGTRLTVV.

V gene TRBV4-2 combines with J gene TRBJ2-7, with TRBD2 identical over 8 bases. CDR1 and CDR2 (germline): LGHNA, YNFKEQ. V shed 0 bases, J shed 2 bases, and the junction held 3 bases outside the gene matches. CDR3 length: 15 amino acids. The CDR3 nucleotides are TGTGCCAGCAGCCAAGAAACTAGCGGTGCCTACGAGCAGTACTTC. The encoded protein is CASSQETSGAYEQYF.

The V gene is TRBV4-1, the J gene TRBJ2-2, with 10 bases matching TRBD1. This CDR3 contains 21 residues. Germline lookup yields CDR1 MGHRA and CDR2 YSYEKL. V shed 3 bases, J shed 0 bases, and the junction held 16 bases outside the gene matches. This CDR3 is CASSHSRWDRGWSANTGELFF. The CDR3 DNA follows: TGCGCCAGCAGCCACAGCAGGTGGGACAGGGGATGGAGCGCGAACACCGGGGAGCTGTTTTTT.

At least ten counts were recorded for this clonotype. The chain has TRBV4-2 and TRBJ1-4, with 7 nucleotides matching TRBD1. V was pared by 3 bases and J by 3 bases, with 1 base of the junction left unmatched. The CDR3 is 14 residues long. Germline CDR1 LGHNA, CDR2 YNFKEQ. The CDR3 reads CASSQGQSNEKLFF. In DNA, the CDR3 is TGTGCCAGCAGCCAGGGACAGTCTAATGAAAAACTGTTTTTT.

This clonotype was seen only a few times. The chain recombines TRBV6-1 with TRBJ2-1; 15 bases fit TRBD2. Germline V lookup: CDR1 MNHNS, CDR2 SASEGT. This CDR3 is 16 amino acids long. V trimming: 6 bases; J trimming: 6 bases; junction bases outside the gene matches: 6. Here the CDR3 reads CASSRGLAGGVNEQFF. CDR3 nucleotides: TGTGCCAGCAGCCGGGGACTAGCGGGAGGCGTCAATGAGCAGTTCTTC.

The DNA for the CDR3 is TGTGCCAGCAGCCCCGCAGGGACTGGAAACACCATATATTTT. This encodes CASSPAGTGNTIYF. V and J are TRBV12-3 or TRBV12-4 and TRBJ1-3; tentatively, D is TRBD1 (5 bases). V gave up 6 bases and J gave up 2 bases, with 11 bases separating them. This CDR3 has 14 residues.

This clonotype came up a few times. This sequence joins TRBV3-1 and TRBJ2-2, with D perhaps matching TRBD2 (6 bases). CDR1 is LGHDT, CDR2 YNNKEL, per germline (reference sequence). The CDR3 length is 16 residues. V dropped 2 bases and J dropped 4 bases, with 14 bases sitting between them. CDR3: CASSQPGGAGTGELFF. CDR3 nucleotides: TGTGCCAGCAGCCAACCAGGCGGGGCCGGCACCGGGGAGCTGTTTTTT. Combining the CDR3 with reference TRBV3-1 and TRBJ2-2 gives the whole variable domain DTAVSQTPKYLVTQMGNDKSIKCEQNLGHDTMYWYKQDSKKFLKIMFSYNNKELIINETVPNRFSPKSPDKAHLNLHINSLELGDSAVYFCASSQPGGAGTGELFFGEGSRLTVL.

This clonotype was observed many times. The chain carries TRBV20-1 and TRBJ2-5; 13 positions match TRBD2. The V segment lost 6 bases and the J segment 5 bases; nucleotides outside the gene matches: 9. This CDR3 comprises 15 residues. Looked up from germline, CDR1 is DFQATT and CDR2 is SNEGSKA (reference sequence). CDR3 region: CSARLAGGSSETQYF. The CDR3 nucleotides are TGCAGTGCGAGACTAGCGGGGGGCAGCAGTGAGACCCAGTACTTC.

CDR3 bases: TGTGCCGAGGGTCTCAGCTCCTACGAGCAGTACTTC. It translates to CAEGLSSYEQYF. The chain couples TRBV7-9 to TRBJ2-7; D may be TRBD2 (5 bases). With 11 bases removed from V and 0 bases from J, the gap between germline ends came to 11 bases. The germline V gene has CDR1 SEHNR and CDR2 FQNEAQ (reference sequence). The CDR3 has 12 residues.

This clonotype was seen at least ten times. The rearrangement links TRBV7-2 to TRBJ2-3; 7 bases line up with TRBD1. From germline, CDR1 is SGHTA and CDR2 FQGNSA. The CDR3 has 15 amino acids. Losses at the gene ends were 5 bases for V and 1 base for J; bases not matched to a gene: 6. The CDR3 DNA follows: TGTGCCAGCAGCCCCAGACAGGGAGGCACAGATACGCAGTATTTT. Its protein is CASSPRQGGTDTQYF.

The chain uses TRBV4-3 and TRBJ2-1, with D possibly being TRBD2 (5 bases). V was cut by 3 bases and J by 9 bases, with 21 bases left in between. The germline CDR1 and CDR2 sequences are LGHNA and YSLEER. This CDR3 is built from 16 residues. CDR3 region: CASSQETGLFGGEQFF. The CDR3 DNA sequence: TGCGCCAGCAGCCAGGAGACCGGACTGTTTGGCGGTGAGCAGTTCTTC.

This clonotype has just a few counts. CDR3 coding DNA: TGTGCCACCAGTGATTTTGGGGGGAGCTCCTACAATGAGCAGTTCTTC. Its protein is CATSDFGGSSYNEQFF. The chain joins TRBV24-1 to TRBJ2-1, with D possibly TRBD2 on 6 matching bases. V lost 1 base and J 0 bases, leaving 9 bases between the germline ends. The CDR3 contains 16 residues. Germline CDR1 reads KGHDR; CDR2 reads SFDVKD.